The 22 T cell receptor beta chains presented below share a single source sample, sequenced in a study of blood T cell repertoires in COVID-19. Produced via immunoSEQ multiplex PCR; TCRdb's table is partial and in-frame only. Among roughly 200,000 clones, 60% to 85% were seen once, and the ten largest hold 5.5%. The sequenced material came from peripheral blood. The receptors shown here come from a woman aged 70-85 years with acute or convalescent COVID-19.

This rearrangement joins TRBV27 to TRBJ2-6; 7 bases agree with TRBD2. The CDR3 is 18 amino acids. CDR1 is MNHEY and CDR2 is SMNVEV in the germline V gene (reference sequence). The V and J ends lost 1 base and 0 bases, in that order; junction bases with no gene match: 6. The DNA of the CDR3 is TGTGCCAGCAGTTTATTGCGGGGGTCAATCTCTGGGGCCAACGTCCTGACTTTC. This codes for CASSLLRGSISGANVLTF.

A single count supports this clone. The chain uses TRBV3-1 (or the pseudogene TRBV3-2) and TRBJ2-7, with 7 nucleotides matching TRBD2. Germline loops: CDR1 LGHDT, CDR2 YNNKEL (reference sequence). The CDR3 has 15 residues. Trimming cost V 3 bases and J 3 bases; bases outside gene matches: 8. The CDR3 bases are TGTGCCAGCAGCCAGGGTCGGGGGGAGGGCTACGAGCAGTACTTC. As protein: CASSQGRGEGYEQYF.

The chain recombines TRBV7-2 with TRBJ1-1; D not certain. The CDR3 runs to 16 residues. Germline CDR1 SGHTA, CDR2 FQGNSA. Trimming removed 1 base at V and 0 bases at J, with 12 bases between. The CDR3 sequence is CASSLDFEDLNTEAFF. The CDR3 DNA sequence: TGTGCCAGCAGCTTAGATTTCGAGGACTTGAACACTGAAGCTTTCTTT.

The chain uses TRBV7-2 and TRBJ2-1, with 7 nucleotides matching TRBD2. With V trimmed by 1 base and J by 2 bases, 5 bases remained unmatched. The germline CDR1 and CDR2 sequences are SGHTA and FQGNSA. The CDR3 spans 16 residues. CDR3 bases: TGTGCCAGCAGCTTAGTTGGCGGGAGCACCTACAATGAGCAGTTCTTC. Residues: CASSLVGGSTYNEQFF. The entire variable domain, with the rest obtained from reference TRBV7-2 and TRBJ2-1, is as follows: GAGVSQSPSNKVTEKGKDVELRCDPISGHTALYWYRQSLGQGLEFLIYFQGNSAPDKSGLPSDRFSAERTGGSVSTLTIQRTQQEDSAVYLCASSLVGGSTYNEQFFGPGTRLTVL.

J is TRBJ2-7 and V is TRBV19; TRBD1 might be the D (6 bases). The CDR3 is made up of 15 amino acids. V lost 11 bases, J lost 6 bases, and 26 bases lay in between. The germline gives CDR1 LNHDA, CDR2 SQIVND (reference sequence). As DNA, the CDR3 is TGTGCCGCAGAGGCTGGGACATTAAACCAAGTCGAGCAGTACTTC. This translates into CAAEAGTLNQVEQYF.

In this sample, this clone turned up a few times. The chain recombines TRBV5-6 with TRBJ1-1; D not certain. The CDR3 runs to 15 residues. Germline V lookup: CDR1 SGHDT, CDR2 YYEEEE. V lost 1 base, J lost 3 bases, and 13 bases lay in between. The CDR3 reads CASSLRWAGYTEAFF. Here the CDR3 DNA reads TGTGCCAGCAGCTTGAGGTGGGCGGGTTACACTGAAGCTTTCTTT.

This chain links TRBV19 with TRBJ2-3; TRBD1 aligns across 12 bases. Germline V lookup: CDR1 LNHDA, CDR2 SQIVND (reference sequence). J was trimmed by 7 bases and V by 4 bases; bases with no gene match: 12. The CDR3 has 17 amino acids. The CDR3 bases are TGTGCCAGTAGTACAAATATGGGACAGGGGGCTTCGAATACGCAGTATTTT. It codes for CASSTNMGQGASNTQYF.

The chain uses TRBV2 and TRBJ2-7; TRBD1 agrees at 8 bases. The CDR3 totals 14 residues. V was pared by 6 bases and J by 3 bases, with 7 bases of the junction left unmatched. The V gene's germline CDR1 is SNHLY and CDR2 FYNNEI. CDR3 nucleotides: TGTGCCAGCAGCGCACGACAGGGGCACTACGAGCAGTACTTC. Translation gives CASSARQGHYEQYF.

This chain connects TRBV11-3 to TRBJ1-1, with 7 nucleotides matching TRBD1. This CDR3 has 16 residues. Trimming cost V 5 bases and J 5 bases; bases outside gene matches: 14. Per the germline V gene, CDR1 is SGHNT and CDR2 is YENEEA. CDR3 bases: TGTGCCAGCAGCCTAACCTTACCGGGACAGACAACTGAAGCTTTCTTT. It specifies CASSLTLPGQTTEAFF.

J is TRBJ2-2 and V is TRBV9; 9 bases agree with TRBD1. The CDR3 runs to 18 residues. The V gene's germline CDR1 is SGDLS and CDR2 YYNGEE. Trimming at V came to 4 bases and at J to 6 bases, leaving 16 bases not matched to a gene. The CDR3 nucleotides read TGTGCCAGCAGCCAGCGTCCCGGGACAGGGTTGGTGGCCGGGGAGCTGTTTTTT. It specifies CASSQRPGTGLVAGELFF.

This chain joins TRBV6-5 and TRBJ1-2, with D perhaps TRBD1 (5 bases). The CDR3 loop spans 13 amino acids. CDR1 MNHEY and CDR2 SVGAGI come from the germline V gene. V lost 6 bases, J lost 0 bases, and 8 bases lay in between. The DNA for the CDR3 is TGTGCCAGCAGACCGACAGCTAACTATGGCTACACCTTC. This translates into CASRPTANYGYTF.

This chain connects TRBV6-1 to TRBJ2-3; weak D call: TRBD2 (6 bases). The V gene's germline CDR1 is MNHNS and CDR2 SASEGT. V dropped 3 bases and J dropped 1 base, with 8 bases sitting between them. The CDR3 covers 14 residues. CDR3: CASSEEGGTDTQYF. The CDR3 DNA follows: TGTGCCAGCAGTGAGGAGGGTGGCACAGATACGCAGTATTTT.

The chain employs TRBV6-5 and TRBJ2-1; the D is unclear. V was clipped by 6 bases and J by 7 bases, with 10 bases between them. CDR3 length: 12 amino acids. Germline V gene data show CDR1 as MNHEY and CDR2 as SVGAGI. This CDR3 reads CASSAESNEQFF. The CDR3 DNA is TGTGCCAGCAGCGCCGAGTCGAATGAGCAGTTCTTC.

This clone is a singleton in its sample. V is TRBV24-1 and J is TRBJ1-2; perhaps TRBD1 as D (5 bases). V dropped 9 bases and J dropped 6 bases, with 16 bases sitting between them. Per germline, CDR1 KGHDR and CDR2 SFDVKD. The length of the CDR3 is 13 residues. The CDR3 sequence: CATAPDSFDGYTF. The CDR3 DNA reads TGTGCCACCGCTCCCGACAGCTTCGATGGCTACACCTTC.

J is TRBJ1-1 and V is TRBV9; possible D gene TRBD1, 6 bases. The CDR3 totals 16 residues. CDR1 SGDLS and CDR2 YYNGEE come from the germline V gene. V was shortened by 3 bases and J by 0 bases, with 15 bases between the two germline ends. The CDR3 loop is CASSAPPRGLNTEAFF. In nucleotides, the CDR3 is TGTGCCAGCAGCGCACCCCCCAGGGGCCTGAACACTGAAGCTTTCTTT.

The CDR3 reads CASLRGTEQFF. Written as DNA, the CDR3 is TGTGCCAGCCTCAGGGGGACGGAGCAGTTCTTC. V usage is TRBV7-9 and J usage is TRBJ2-1, with 7 nucleotides matching TRBD1. Germline V gene data show CDR1 as SEHNR and CDR2 as FQNEAQ (reference sequence). The V and J ends lost 8 bases and 10 bases, in that order; junction bases with no gene match: 5. This CDR3 region has 11 residues.

The CDR3 DNA sequence: TGCAGCGTGGACAGGGGGCGCGGAGATACGCAGTATTTT. It specifies CSVDRGRGDTQYF. The chain links TRBV29-1 to TRBJ2-3, with 11 bases fitting TRBD1. Germline V gives CDR1 SQVTM, CDR2 ANQGSEA. CDR3 length: 13 residues. Trimming cost V 6 bases and J 5 bases; bases outside gene matches: 4.

This clone has only a few counts. The chain recombines TRBV10-1 with TRBJ2-1, with a possible D match to TRBD2 (7 bases). Per the germline V gene, CDR1 is WNHNN and CDR2 is SYGVQD (reference sequence). V shed 2 bases and J shed 4 bases, with 15 bases lying between them. The CDR3 spans 16 residues. The CDR3 DNA follows: TGCGCCAGCAGTGAGGGGGGGGCTAGCGGATACAATGAGCAGTTCTTC. It is translated as CASSEGGASGYNEQFF.

This clone was seen only once. The V and J genes are TRBV3-1 (or the pseudogene TRBV3-2) and TRBJ2-2, with 7 bases matching TRBD1. The CDR3 totals 12 residues. Trimming took 11 bases from V and 4 from J; bases not matched to a gene: 4. The V gene's germline CDR1 is LGHDT and CDR2 YNNKEL (reference sequence). This CDR3 is CAATGITGELFF. Here the CDR3 DNA reads TGTGCCGCGACAGGGATCACCGGGGAGCTGTTTTTT.

This clone has only a few counts. V usage is TRBV28 and J usage is TRBJ1-2, with TRBD1 matching over 9 bases. The CDR3 runs 15 residues. Germline V gene data show CDR1 as MDHEN and CDR2 as SYDVKM. V shed 7 bases and J 8 bases; nucleotides not matched to a gene: 14. The CDR3: CASINDRQGDEGYTF. Written as DNA, the CDR3 is TGTGCCAGCATTAACGACCGACAGGGGGATGAAGGCTACACCTTC.

The sample holds one count of this clone. The chain links TRBV28 to TRBJ1-3; D might be TRBD1 (6 bases). Trimming pared 11 bases from V and 3 bases from J, leaving 17 bases between. Germline V gives CDR1 MDHEN, CDR2 SYDVKM. The CDR3 has 14 amino acids. CDR3 bases: TGTGCCGGAGGCGACCCAGGGGATGGAAACACCATATATTTT. As protein: CAGGDPGDGNTIYF.

Concerning this clone: Other DNA sequences in the same sample also yield this CDR3. The V and J genes are TRBV24-1 and TRBJ2-3, with TRBD1 as a possible D gene (5 bases). The CDR3 totals 15 residues. Germline V gene sequence: CDR1 KGHDR, CDR2 SFDVKD. The V and J ends lost 4 bases and 3 bases respectively, with 13 bases between them. The CDR3 DNA follows: TGTGCCACCAGTGACACCGGGCAGGGTACAGATACGCAGTATTTT. It yields the protein CATSDTGQGTDTQYF.